A single sample gave rise to the 17 T cell receptor beta chains below, sequenced in a study of cytomegalovirus exposure and HLA in healthy donors. Primers: 60 Vbeta forward and 13 Jbeta reverse. Assay: immunoSEQ multiplex PCR; the TCRdb copy retains only in-frame clones and omits some. The repertoire holds 150,000 to 200,000 clones, with about 80% as singletons. Material for sequencing was PBMCs. These receptor sequences come from a woman in her forties in good health and CMV-seronegative.

This sequence joins TRBV28 and TRBJ1-1, with TRBD1 identical over 11 bases. The germline gives CDR1 MDHEN, CDR2 SYDVKM. CDR3 length equals 14 residues. J gave up 7 bases and V 2 bases, and 3 bases lay outside the gene matches. DNA of the CDR3: TGTGCCAGCAGTTTAGGACAGGGGGCGCGTGAAGCTTTCTTT. Its protein product is CASSLGQGAREAFF.

This clone was recorded only once. The chain uses TRBV30 and TRBJ2-7, with TRBD2 as a possible D gene (5 bases). V was clipped by 0 bases and J by 4 bases, with 7 bases between them. The CDR3 runs to 12 residues. Germline-derived CDR1 and CDR2 are GTSNPN and SVGIG (reference sequence). CDR3 loop: CAWSVWEYEQYF. CDR3 DNA: TGTGCCTGGAGTGTATGGGAGTACGAGCAGTACTTC.

This chain uses TRBV7-8 with TRBJ2-7; possibly TRBD2 for D (6 bases). Deletions cut 2 bases from V and 0 bases from J, with 14 bases between. This CDR3 has 16 residues. Germline CDR1 SGHVS, CDR2 FQNEAQ. In DNA, the CDR3 is TGTGCCAGCAGCTTAAGTCCGGGAGTCAACTCCTACGAGCAGTACTTC. Translated: CASSLSPGVNSYEQYF.

Concerning this clone itself: The same CDR3 also results from other DNA sequences found in this sample. This rearrangement joins TRBV29-1 to TRBJ2-1; a possible D gene is TRBD1 (5 bases). CDR3 length: 11 amino acids. Per the germline V gene, CDR1 is SQVTM and CDR2 is ANQGSEA. Trimming removed 7 bases from V and 6 bases from J, with 10 bases in between. In nucleotides, the CDR3 is TGCAGCGCTGATAGGGGCAATGAGCAGTTCTTC. Protein product: CSADRGNEQFF.

V is TRBV7-9 and J is TRBJ1-1, with a tentative D call TRBD1 (6 bases). There are 14 residues in the CDR3. Germline V lookup: CDR1 SEHNR, CDR2 FQNEAQ (reference sequence). Trimming took 2 bases from V and 4 from J, leaving 11 bases between them. The CDR3 region is CASSLRTASTEAFF. In DNA, the CDR3 is TGTGCCAGCAGCTTACGGACAGCCAGCACTGAAGCTTTCTTT. The entire variable domain, with the rest obtained from reference TRBV7-9 and TRBJ1-1, is as follows: DTGVSQNPRHKITKRGQNVTFRCDPISEHNRLYWYRQTLGQGPEFLTYFQNEAQLEKSRLLSDRFSAERPKGSFSTLEIQRTEQGDSAMYLCASSLRTASTEAFFGQGTRLTVV.

The rearrangement uses TRBV5-1 and TRBJ2-3, with a weak D call TRBD1 (5 bases). V lost 4 bases and J lost 4, with 10 bases in between. CDR1 SGHRS and CDR2 YFSETQ come from the germline V gene. The CDR3 covers 13 residues. CDR3 nucleotide sequence: TGCGCCAGCAGCCCCAGGGTGGCAGATACGCAGTATTTT. This encodes CASSPRVADTQYF. The variable domain in full, completed from reference TRBV5-1 and TRBJ2-3, reads KAGVTQTPRYLIKTRGQQVTLSCSPISGHRSVSWYQQTPGQGLQFLFEYFSETQRNKGNFPGRFSGRQFSNSRSEMNVSTLELGDSALYLCASSPRVADTQYFGPGTRLTVL.

J is TRBJ1-2 and V is TRBV2, with D possibly matching TRBD1 (5 bases). The CDR3 has 13 amino acids. Trimming pared 5 bases from V and 2 bases from J, leaving 9 bases between. The V gene's germline CDR1 is SNHLY and CDR2 FYNNEI. CDR3 region: CASSPYRNYGYTF. The DNA for the CDR3 is TGTGCCAGCAGTCCATACAGGAACTATGGCTACACCTTC.

The rearrangement uses TRBV10-3 and TRBJ2-7; TRBD2 agrees at 9 bases. J was trimmed by 5 bases and V by 6 bases; bases with no gene match: 17. CDR3 length equals 17 residues. The germline gives CDR1 ENHRY, CDR2 SYGVKD. CDR3 residues: CAIRGGASGTRLNEQYF. CDR3 DNA: TGTGCCATCAGGGGGGGGGCTAGCGGGACCCGATTGAACGAGCAGTACTTC.

The chain has TRBV25-1 and TRBJ1-1; no reliable D call. Between the trimmed V and J ends, which lost 7 bases and 5 bases, there was a span of 11 bases. CDR3 length: 12 residues. Germline values: CDR1 MGHDK, CDR2 SYGVNS. The CDR3 reads CASNPEGTEAFF. DNA of the CDR3: TGTGCCAGCAACCCTGAGGGAACTGAAGCTTTCTTT.

This chain joins TRBV27 and TRBJ2-1; perhaps TRBD2 as D (7 bases). This CDR3 is 16 amino acids long. The germline CDR1 and CDR2 sequences are MNHEY and SMNVEV (reference sequence). With 5 bases removed from V and 4 bases from J, the gap between germline ends came to 18 bases. DNA of the CDR3: TGTGCCAGCAGTACCCGCGCAAGGGGGGGGTACAATGAGCAGTTCTTC. This sequence encodes CASSTRARGGYNEQFF.

The chain combines TRBV5-1 with TRBJ2-5; the match to TRBD2 covers 10 bases. The J segment lost 2 bases and the V segment lost 4 bases, leaving 5 bases of the junction unmatched. Germline CDR1 SGHRS, CDR2 YFSETQ. This CDR3 region has 15 residues. In DNA, the CDR3 is TGCGCCAGCAGCCCCGGGACTAGCGAACAAGAGACCCAGTACTTC. It codes for CASSPGTSEQETQYF.

This sequence joins TRBV7-9 and TRBJ2-1, with 12 nucleotides matching TRBD2. After removal of 5 bases from V and 10 bases from J, the junction contained 12 bases not matched to a gene. The CDR3 consists of 16 residues. Germline assignment: CDR1 SEHNR and CDR2 FQNEAQ (reference sequence). Here the CDR3 reads CASSNQLAGGPDEQFF. For the CDR3, the DNA is TGTGCCAGCAGCAACCAACTAGCGGGAGGACCCGACGAGCAGTTCTTC.

The rearrangement uses TRBV4-2 and TRBJ2-1, with a possible D match to TRBD2 (6 bases). The CDR3 length is 15 residues. CDR1 is LGHNA and CDR2 is YNFKEQ in the germline V gene. Trimming shortened V by 0 bases and J by 2 bases, and 8 bases separated the two germline ends. CDR3 DNA: TGTGCCAGCAGCCAAGATGGAGGGACCTACAATGAGCAGTTCTTC. It is translated as CASSQDGGTYNEQFF.

V is TRBV2 and J is TRBJ2-1; 8 bases map to TRBD2. Losses at the gene ends were 4 bases for V and 5 bases for J; bases not matched to a gene: 4. Germline CDR1 SNHLY, CDR2 FYNNEI. The CDR3 is 14 residues long. The CDR3 DNA reads as TGTGCCAGCAGTGTACGGGAGGGAAACAATGAGCAGTTCTTC. Amino acid sequence: CASSVREGNNEQFF. The entire variable domain, with the rest obtained from reference TRBV2 and TRBJ2-1, is as follows: EPEVTQTPSHQVTQMGQEVILRCVPISNHLYFYWYRQILGQKVEFLVSFYNNEISEKSEIFDDQFSVERPDGSNFTLKIRSTKLEDSAMYFCASSVREGNNEQFFGPGTRLTVL.

The gene calls are TRBV6-1 and TRBJ1-2; D is undetermined. Germline V gives CDR1 MNHNS, CDR2 SASEGT. The V gene lost 1 base and the J gene lost 1 base, with 10 bases spanning the gap. CDR3 size: 15 residues. The chain's CDR3 is CASSEGANGNYGYTF. Written as DNA, the CDR3 is TGTGCCAGCAGTGAAGGGGCGAACGGTAACTATGGCTACACCTTC.

The V gene is TRBV5-6, the J gene TRBJ2-5, with 8 bases lining up with TRBD2. Germline lookup yields CDR1 SGHDT and CDR2 YYEEEE. V was pared by 6 bases and J by 0 bases, with 7 bases of the junction left unmatched. The CDR3 spans 15 residues. In DNA, the CDR3 is TGTGCCAGCAACCGGGCGGGAGGACACCAAGAGACCCAGTACTTC. Translating gives CASNRAGGHQETQYF.

This chain uses TRBV11-1 with TRBJ2-5, with D possibly TRBD2 on 7 matching bases. Trimming pared 5 bases from V and 5 bases from J, leaving 18 bases between. The V gene's germline CDR1 is SGHAT and CDR2 FQDESV (reference sequence). The CDR3 is made up of 15 amino acids. CDR3 in amino acids: CASSGGGRPDETQYF. The CDR3 DNA reads as TGTGCCAGCAGCGGGGGCGGGAGACCTGACGAGACCCAGTACTTC.